The 17 T cell receptor beta chains in this list originate from one sample, sequenced in a study of cytomegalovirus exposure and HLA in healthy donors. A multiplex PCR was run with 60 Vbeta primers and 13 Jbeta primers. The table came from immunoSEQ multiplex PCR; TCRdb's copy has only in-frame clones and leaves some out. The table includes about 180,000 clones, 79% detected once. The sample consisted of PBMCs. The origin of the receptors is a woman in her 40s in good health and CMV-seronegative.

The rearrangement uses TRBV27 and TRBJ2-2, with D possibly being TRBD1 (6 bases). The germline V and J ends were trimmed by 2 bases and 1 base, with 11 bases remaining between them. The CDR3 sequence is 16 residues long. Germline V gene sequence: CDR1 MNHEY, CDR2 SMNVEV (reference sequence). DNA of the CDR3: TGTGCCAGCAGTTTACCCGGGACACGGAACACCGGGGAGCTGTTTTTT. Its translation: CASSLPGTRNTGELFF.

V usage is TRBV19 and J usage is TRBJ1-6; TRBD1 matches at 7 bases. The length of the CDR3 is 20 residues. Germline V lookup: CDR1 LNHDA, CDR2 SQIVND (reference sequence). V shed 5 bases and J 4 bases; nucleotides not matched to a gene: 20. This chain's CDR3 is CASSPLTGTEEASYNSPLHF. The CDR3 bases are TGTGCCAGTAGTCCACTTACCGGGACAGAAGAGGCAAGTTATAATTCACCCCTCCACTTT.

The CDR3 reads CASSQFQGAYNQETQYF. The CDR3 coding sequence is TGTGCCAGCAGCCAGTTTCAGGGGGCCTACAACCAAGAGACCCAGTACTTC. The J gene is TRBJ2-5, the V gene TRBV4-2; 8 bases match TRBD1. Losses at the gene ends were 3 bases for V and 0 bases for J; bases not matched to a gene: 9. The CDR3 is made up of 17 amino acids. The germline V gene encodes CDR1 LGHNA and CDR2 YNFKEQ.

The chain couples TRBV9 to TRBJ2-7, with D perhaps TRBD1 (6 bases). V lost 2 bases to trimming and J lost 3 bases, with 6 bases between them. Germline CDR1 is SGDLS and CDR2 is YYNGEE. The CDR3 loop spans 12 amino acids. The CDR3 sequence is CASSVDSYEQYF. In DNA, the CDR3 is TGTGCCAGCAGCGTGGACAGCTACGAGCAGTACTTC.

The chain combines TRBV25-1 with TRBJ1-1; the match to TRBD1 covers 12 bases. Germline CDR1 MGHDK, CDR2 SYGVNS. V dropped 8 bases and J dropped 1; count of bases not matched to a gene: 5. The CDR3 has 15 amino acids. CDR3 coding DNA: TGTGCCAGCGGGGGACAGGGGGCCTCGAACACTGAAGCTTTCTTT. This encodes CASGGQGASNTEAFF.

This clone has just a few counts. V usage is TRBV10-3 and J usage is TRBJ1-1; D uncertain. The V gene's germline CDR1 is ENHRY and CDR2 SYGVKD. This CDR3 spans 13 amino acids. Deletions cut 8 bases from V and 1 base from J, with 11 bases between. The CDR3 DNA sequence: TGTGCCATCGCAGAGACAACGAACACTGAAGCTTTCTTT. Protein sequence: CAIAETTNTEAFF.

The chain combines TRBV27 with TRBJ2-1; 11 nucleotides line up with TRBD2. The V gene end was trimmed by 5 bases and the J gene end by 12 bases; junction bases not matched to a gene: 12. The CDR3 has 15 residues. Germline V CDR1 and CDR2: MNHEY, SMNVEV (reference sequence). Written as DNA, the CDR3 is TGTGCCAGCAGTATAGCGGGAGGGGAGGATCATGGGCAGTTCTTC. Translating it yields CASSIAGGEDHGQFF.

V gene TRBV13 combines with J gene TRBJ2-7; 9 bases agree with TRBD1. Trimming removed 3 bases from V and 5 bases from J; junction bases left unmatched: 5. The CDR3 has 14 residues. Germline CDR1 and CDR2: PRHDT and FYEKMQ (reference sequence). CDR3 DNA sequence: TGTGCCAGCAGCTTCCCCGGGACAGGGAACGAGCAGTACTTC. Protein sequence: CASSFPGTGNEQYF. The full variable domain, rest sourced from reference TRBV13 and TRBJ2-7, is AAGVIQSPRHLIKEKRETATLKCYPIPRHDTVYWYQQGPGQDPQFLISFYEKMQSDKGSIPDRFSAQQFSDYHSELNMSSLELGDSALYFCASSFPGTGNEQYFGPGTRLTVT.

The chain employs TRBV5-4 and TRBJ2-7; D is possibly TRBD1 (6 bases). Trimming pared 0 bases from V and 5 bases from J, leaving 9 bases between. The germline V gene has CDR1 SGHNT and CDR2 YYREEE (reference sequence). The length of the CDR3 is 13 residues. CDR3 DNA sequence: TGTGCCAGCAGCTTGGTGGGGGCGGACGAGCAGTACTTC. Translating gives CASSLVGADEQYF.

V and J are TRBV7-3 and TRBJ2-1; no firm D call. Trimming stripped 2 bases from V and 0 bases from J, with 8 bases between. CDR1 and CDR2 (germline): SGHTA, FQGTGA. This CDR3 has 15 residues. CDR3 loop: CASSLDLSSYNEQFF. CDR3 sequence (DNA): TGTGCCAGCAGCTTAGACTTAAGCTCCTACAATGAGCAGTTCTTC.

This clone occurred once. The chain employs TRBV6-5 and TRBJ2-7; D is possibly TRBD2 (5 bases). Trimming took off 4 bases at V and 0 bases at J, with 10 bases between the two ends. The CDR3 is made up of 14 amino acids. Per the germline V gene, CDR1 is MNHEY and CDR2 is SVGAGI. The CDR3: CASSLASNSYEQYF. The CDR3 DNA follows: TGTGCCAGCAGTTTGGCTAGCAACTCCTACGAGCAGTACTTC.

The chain has TRBV6-1 and TRBJ2-3; 9 bases are shared with TRBD1. Germline V CDR1 and CDR2: MNHNS, SASEGT. The CDR3 consists of 17 residues. J gave up 3 bases and V 0 bases, and 7 bases lay outside the gene matches. In nucleotides, the CDR3 is TGTGCCAGCAGTGAAGCCGCCGGGACAGGGATAACAGATACGCAGTATTTT. Translating gives CASSEAAGTGITDTQYF.

The chain couples TRBV27 to TRBJ2-1; a possible D gene is TRBD1 (6 bases). CDR1 is MNHEY, CDR2 SMNVEV, per germline (reference sequence). Trimming stripped 5 bases from V and 7 bases from J, with 21 bases between. The CDR3 has 16 residues. CDR3 DNA sequence: TGTGCCAGCAGTCGCCGACCCCCGTCTACAGGGAATGAGCAGTTCTTC. As protein: CASSRRPPSTGNEQFF.

The rearrangement uses TRBV4-2 and TRBJ1-2, with D maybe TRBD1 (5 bases). Trimming took 7 bases from V and 6 from J, leaving 15 bases between them. CDR1 and CDR2 (germline): LGHNA, YNFKEQ. The CDR3 is 13 residues long. The CDR3 loop reads CASTLGGKNGYTF. CDR3 in DNA: TGTGCCAGCACCCTGGGGGGGAAGAATGGCTACACCTTC.

The chain joins TRBV9 to TRBJ2-3, with D possibly being TRBD2 (6 bases). Trimming removed 1 base at V and 0 bases at J, with 21 bases between. The CDR3 spans 19 residues. CDR1 is SGDLS, CDR2 YYNGEE, per germline. CDR3 nucleotide sequence: TGTGCCAGCAGCGTAAGAGCTAGCGAGGGCCTATCTAGCACAGATACGCAGTATTTT. This translates into CASSVRASEGLSSTDTQYF.

This chain joins TRBV7-8 and TRBJ2-2; TRBD2 matches at 10 bases. The CDR3 runs to 18 residues. Germline CDR1 and CDR2: SGHVS and FQNEAQ. V dropped 2 bases and J dropped 0; count of bases not matched to a gene: 6. This CDR3 is CASSLKVAGGANTGELFF. CDR3 coding DNA: TGTGCCAGCAGCTTAAAGGTAGCGGGAGGAGCGAACACCGGGGAGCTGTTTTTT.

The chain is built from TRBV27 and TRBJ2-1; a possible D gene is TRBD2 (5 bases). With 0 bases removed from V and 7 bases from J, the gap between germline ends came to 16 bases. Per germline, CDR1 MNHEY and CDR2 SMNVEV (reference sequence). The CDR3 has 16 amino acids. In DNA form, the CDR3 reads TGTGCCAGCAGTTTATCGTCCGGCCCCCGGGGTAATGAGCAGTTCTTC. Protein product: CASSLSSGPRGNEQFF.